This entry features one T cell receptor (beta chain) sequence. No antigen is known for it. It has no much larger one-base neighbor in the sample; base qualities were not kept. Inclusive of the bounding cysteine and phenylalanine, the CDR3 is 14 residues long. The retained sequence is limited to the CDR3, 42 bases, with the frame set at the first base. V is reduced by 4 bases and J by 1 base, leaving a spacing of 12 bases between them. The CDR1 and CDR2 encoded by the germline V gene are SQVTM and ANQGSEA. This record comes from a study of blood T cell repertoires in COVID-19 (dated by TCRdb to 2020 to 2021). Broadly, across the study: Samples covering the acute and convalescent phases of COVID-19 were provided by collaborators in the United States, Italy and Spain. The material from the prospective study consisted of cDNA or gDNA derived from T cells, B-cell-depleted T cells, or PBMCs. A de-identified subject ID, COVID-19 status, age in years and sex were almost always included in the sample metadata. A freely available public database, intended as a resource for researchers studying the immune response to SARS-CoV-2, is where the repertoires were released. Deeply sampled blood TCRbeta repertoires from subjects exposed to, actively infected with, or recovered from COVID-19 were included in the dataset. The samples were drawn from the first 160 participants of the ongoing ImmuneRACE study and from 1,254 subjects provided by 6 global collaborators. Where available, HLA class I and class II types were obtained from metadata supplied by the sample provider rather than from assay-based typing.

The paper's findings and limits, for the study overall: The amount of clinical and demographic metadata varied by source and participant and was provided uncurated.

The immunoSEQ Assay, a bias-controlled multiplex PCR, was used to amplify TCRbeta CDR3 regions from genomic DNA. The published analysis was carried out like this. The number of nucleated cells in each sample was estimated by amplification of reference gene primers within the assay. To quantify the absolute abundance of each unique TCRbeta CDR3 rearrangement, sequence reads were collapsed and filtered. For each sample, productive Simpson clonality was calculated as the square root of Simpson's diversity index across productive rearrangements. Held by TCRdb, this immuneACCESS table contains in-frame sequences only and omits some clones. Under half of the omission traces to an unresolved V gene where checked; the cause of the rest is unknown. From that table come the V and J calls and clone size; the DNA was used to work out D and trimming. The sample contains over 250,000 clones, about 90% of them found a single time. Roughly 2.5% of the sample rests with the top ten.

Each collaborating institution followed its own protocols to collect whole blood in K2EDTA tubes. For TCRbeta analysis, collaborator samples were shipped as frozen whole blood, as isolated PBMCs, or as DNA extracted from either sample type. The sequence was collected from a woman aged 45-65 years with acute or convalescent COVID-19. Rearrangement joined TRBV29-1 to TRBJ2-3, with a tentative D gene TRBD1 over 6 matching bases. Material: peripheral blood. The CDR3 protein is CSVALGAGTDTQYF. The nucleotides are TGCAGCGTTGCTTTGGGGGCCGGCACAGATACGCAGTATTTT.